One sample yielded the 16 T cell receptor beta chains listed below, sequenced in a study of T cells after yellow fever vaccination. TCRdb re-derived calls from the 5' RACE reads in MiXCR, one entry per CDR3 protein. This table has fewer than 100,000 distinct CDR3 sequences, under 7% appearing once. The source material was CD8+ T cells sorted from PBMCs, sampled 10 days after the yellow fever booster vaccination. These receptors all come from a man younger than 35 who received the YFV17D yellow fever vaccine.

This clonotype was found many times. This chain joins TRBV3-1 and TRBJ1-2; a possible D gene is TRBD1 (5 bases). This CDR3 has 18 residues. Trimming took 1 base from V and 4 from J, leaving 22 bases between them. The germline V gene encodes CDR1 LGHDT and CDR2 YNNKEL (reference sequence). The CDR3 region has the DNA TGTGCCAGCAGCCAAGGAGCTTCGGGGGTCGGGCCTGGCTATGGCTACACCTTC. This encodes CASSQGASGVGPGYGYTF.

This clonotype was seen only a few times. This rearrangement joins TRBV7-9 to TRBJ1-6; 7 nucleotides align to TRBD1. Germline CDR1 reads SEHNR; CDR2 reads FQNEAQ (reference sequence). Trimming at V came to 2 bases and at J to 3 bases, leaving 4 bases not matched to a gene. The CDR3 is made up of 16 amino acids. This CDR3 reads CASSLRGPNYNSPLHF. In DNA form, the CDR3 reads TGTGCCAGCAGCTTAAGGGGGCCTAACTATAATTCACCCCTCCACTTT.

This clonotype has a count of ten or more. CDR3 protein: CASSPHSGGPSSYEQYF. In DNA form, the CDR3 reads TGTGCCAGCAGCCCCCACTCTGGCGGGCCGAGCTCCTACGAGCAGTACTTC. The chain recombines TRBV7-9 with TRBJ2-7; possibly TRBD2 for D (5 bases). Germline CDR1 and CDR2: SEHNR and FQNEAQ (reference sequence). The CDR3 covers 17 residues. V gave up 5 bases and J gave up 0 bases, with 20 bases separating them. The full variable domain, rest sourced from reference TRBV7-9 and TRBJ2-7, is DTGVSQNPRHKITKRGQNVTFRCDPISEHNRLYWYRQTLGQGPEFLTYFQNEAQLEKSRLLSDRFSAERPKGSFSTLEIQRTEQGDSAMYLCASSPHSGGPSSYEQYFGPGTRLTVT.

The chain uses TRBV6-2 or TRBV6-3 and TRBJ2-5; no clear D gene. Trimming removed 5 bases from V and 1 base from J, with 11 bases in between. Germline CDR1 reads MNHEY; CDR2 reads SVGEGT. This CDR3 has 14 amino acids. Here the CDR3 DNA reads TGTGCCAGCAGTACATCTGGGGTCCAAGAGACCCAGTACTTC. It is translated as CASSTSGVQETQYF.

The chain is built from TRBV27 and TRBJ1-1; 9 nucleotides agree with TRBD1. Trimming removed 5 bases from V and 5 bases from J; junction bases left unmatched: 15. The V gene's germline CDR1 is MNHEY and CDR2 SMNVEV (reference sequence). The CDR3 covers 17 residues. The chain's CDR3 is CASSPHGTGIGETEAFF. The CDR3 nucleotides are TGTGCCAGCAGTCCTCACGGGACAGGGATCGGTGAAACTGAAGCTTTCTTT.

This clonotype has more than one count but fewer than ten. This rearrangement joins TRBV7-9 to TRBJ2-3; 9 bases agree with TRBD1. The germline gives CDR1 SEHNR, CDR2 FQNEAQ (reference sequence). V lost 3 bases, J lost 3 bases, and 7 bases stayed unmatched. The CDR3 loop spans 16 amino acids. The CDR3 here is CASSFILDRGTDTQYF. In DNA, the CDR3 is TGTGCCAGCAGCTTTATCCTGGACAGGGGAACAGATACGCAGTATTTT.

This clonotype has only a few counts. This rearrangement joins TRBV12-3 or TRBV12-4 to TRBJ1-1; 7 bases are shared with TRBD1. V shed 0 bases and J 0 bases; nucleotides not matched to a gene: 4. CDR3 length: 16 amino acids. For the CDR3, the DNA is TGTGCCAGCAGTTTAGCGCTAGGGGGCCTGAACACTGAAGCTTTCTTT. This translates into CASSLALGGLNTEAFF.

This clonotype was picked up a small number of times. For the CDR3, the DNA is TGCGCCAGCAGCCAAGAGGCTTATCAGAGTAGGATTGGGACTGAAGCTTTCTTT. Its protein is CASSQEAYQSRIGTEAFF. This chain links TRBV4-3 with TRBJ1-1; D is ambiguous. Germline CDR1 and CDR2: LGHNA and YSLEER. There are 18 residues in the CDR3. Trimming removed 0 bases from V and 5 bases from J, with 22 bases in between.

In this sample, this clonotype turned up a few times. The chain is built from TRBV6-2 or TRBV6-3 and TRBJ1-1, with a weak D call TRBD1 (5 bases). This CDR3 spans 15 amino acids. V was shortened by 0 bases and J by 2 bases, with 10 bases between the two germline ends. Germline V gives CDR1 MNHEY, CDR2 SVGEGT. This CDR3 reads CASSYSNQGNTEAFF. The DNA for the CDR3 is TGTGCCAGCAGTTACTCGAATCAGGGAAACACTGAAGCTTTCTTT.

The chain uses TRBV5-5 and TRBJ2-7; possibly TRBD2 for D (6 bases). The CDR3 runs 15 residues. Germline assignment: CDR1 SGHKS and CDR2 YYEKEE (reference sequence). The V and J ends lost 4 bases and 0 bases respectively, with 14 bases between them. This CDR3 is CASSATGLLSYEQYF. The CDR3 region has the DNA TGTGCCAGCAGCGCCACGGGACTGCTCTCCTACGAGCAGTACTTC.

This clonotype was observed many times. V gene TRBV7-6 combines with J gene TRBJ2-7, with TRBD1 matching 11 bases. The length of the CDR3 is 17 residues. Trimming removed 2 bases from V and 3 bases from J; junction bases left unmatched: 9. The germline CDR1 and CDR2 sequences are SGHVS and FNYEAQ. The CDR3 DNA sequence: TGTGCCAGCAGCTTACCAGAGAGGACAGGGGGCGGCTACGAGCAGTACTTC. Amino acid sequence: CASSLPERTGGGYEQYF. Filled out from reference TRBV7-6 and TRBJ2-7, the complete variable domain reads GAGVSQSPRYKVTKRGQDVALRCDPISGHVSLYWYRQALGQGPEFLTYFNYEAQQDKSGLPNDRFSAERPEGSISTLTIQRTEQRDSAMYRCASSLPERTGGGYEQYFGPGTRLTVT.

There are a few counts of this clonotype. This CDR3 is CASSILTGQAQYF. CDR3 bases: TGTGCCAGCAGCATCCTCACGGGGCAGGCGCAGTACTTC. The rearrangement links TRBV7-2 to TRBJ2-7; D might be TRBD1 or TRBD2, each matching 5 bases. The CDR3 totals 13 residues. The V gene lost 5 bases and the J gene lost 9 bases, with 17 bases spanning the gap. From germline, CDR1 is SGHTA and CDR2 FQGNSA. Together with reference TRBV7-2 and TRBJ2-7, the CDR3 gives the full variable domain: GAGVSQSPSNKVTEKGKDVELRCDPISGHTALYWYRQSLGQGLEFLIYFQGNSAPDKSGLPSDRFSAERTGGSVSTLTIQRTQQEDSAVYLCASSILTGQAQYFGPGTRLTVT.

V usage is TRBV27 and J usage is TRBJ1-5; D might be TRBD1 (6 bases). Germline CDR1 reads MNHEY; CDR2 reads SMNVEV (reference sequence). The CDR3 is 11 amino acids. CDR3 nucleotide sequence: TGTGGCCGGGACACCAATCAGCCCCAGCATTTT. Protein: CGRDTNQPQHF.

This clonotype was detected a few times. The chain carries TRBV6-2 or TRBV6-3 and TRBJ2-1; D is unclear. This CDR3 region has 16 residues. Germline CDR1 reads MNHEY; CDR2 reads SVGEGT. V was cut by 2 bases and J by 2 bases, with 13 bases left in between. As DNA, the CDR3 is TGTGCCAGCAGTTACCAATCCCTTCGAACCTACAATGAGCAGTTCTTC. It translates to CASSYQSLRTYNEQFF.

CDR3 sequence: CSALPGLGTPDTQYF. The DNA for the CDR3 is TGCAGTGCCCTCCCGGGACTAGGAACCCCAGATACGCAGTATTTT. The chain couples TRBV20-1 to TRBJ2-3, with 8 positions matching TRBD2. Germline values: CDR1 DFQATT, CDR2 SNEGSKA (reference sequence). The CDR3 covers 15 residues. Trimming cost V 6 bases and J 4 bases; bases outside gene matches: 12.

This clonotype was recorded many times. The J gene is TRBJ2-2, the V gene TRBV3-1; TRBD1 agrees at 8 bases. Unmatched junction bases numbered 10, after V lost 5 bases and J lost 5 bases. The germline CDR1 and CDR2 sequences are LGHDT and YNNKEL (reference sequence). This CDR3 is 16 amino acids long. The chain's CDR3 is CASSDSTGGWTGELFF. As DNA, the CDR3 is TGTGCCAGCAGCGACTCTACAGGGGGTTGGACCGGGGAGCTGTTTTTT. Using reference TRBV3-1 and TRBJ2-2 for the parts outside the CDR3, the full variable domain is DTAVSQTPKYLVTQMGNDKSIKCEQNLGHDTMYWYKQDSKKFLKIMFSYNNKELIINETVPNRFSPKSPDKAHLNLHINSLELGDSAVYFCASSDSTGGWTGELFFGEGSRLTVL.